What follows are 18 T cell receptor beta chains derived from one specimen sequenced in a study of cytomegalovirus exposure and HLA in healthy donors. It was with 60 Vbeta and 13 Jbeta primers that the PCR ran. Sequenced by immunoSEQ multiplex PCR; TCRdb stores in-frame clones only, minus some. The sample consists of fewer than 200,000 clones, 80% of them appearing once. Sequencing was carried out using PBMCs. These receptor sequences come from a woman aged 50 to 60 in good health and CMV-seronegative.

The chain employs TRBV6-1 and TRBJ1-2; D remains ambiguous. The V end was cut by 2 bases, the J end by 8 bases, with 9 bases between. Germline V gives CDR1 MNHNS, CDR2 SASEGT. This CDR3 contains 12 residues. In DNA, the CDR3 is TGTGCCAGCAGTGAACAGTTTAGCGGCTACACCTTC. Translation: CASSEQFSGYTF.

The count of this clone is one. V gene TRBV5-1 combines with J gene TRBJ1-1; D is ambiguous. Germline lookup yields CDR1 SGHRS and CDR2 YFSETQ. CDR3 size: 12 residues. V lost 5 bases to trimming and J lost 8 bases, with 13 bases between them. The CDR3: CASRNLRGEAFF. The CDR3 nucleotides are TGCGCCAGCAGAAACCTACGAGGGGAAGCTTTCTTT.

This clone was picked up a small number of times. The J gene is TRBJ2-7, the V gene TRBV6-5; 7 positions match TRBD1. The junction had 6 bases not matched to a gene; V was cut back by 1 base and J by 6 bases. Germline assignment: CDR1 MNHEY and CDR2 SVGAGI. This CDR3 is 14 amino acids long. The CDR3 region has the DNA TGTGCCAGCAGTTACTTGACAGGGTCCGGCGAGCAGTACTTC. Encoded protein: CASSYLTGSGEQYF.

V usage is TRBV11-2 and J usage is TRBJ2-1; 10 nucleotides match TRBD2. J gave up 7 bases and V 3 bases, and 6 bases lay outside the gene matches. Germline V gives CDR1 SGHAT, CDR2 FQNNGV. This CDR3 comprises 15 residues. CDR3 nucleotides: TGTGCCAGCAGCTTGGGGACTAGCGAACGGAATGAGCAGTTCTTC. Its protein product is CASSLGTSERNEQFF.

This clone was detected a few times. V and J are TRBV5-4 and TRBJ1-1; D is possibly TRBD1 (5 bases). Trimming pared 1 base from V and 10 bases from J, leaving 11 bases between. The CDR3 consists of 12 residues. Germline V lookup: CDR1 SGHNT, CDR2 YYREEE (reference sequence). The CDR3 here is CASSLSQGLAFF. The CDR3 DNA follows: TGTGCCAGCAGCTTGAGTCAGGGACTAGCTTTCTTT.

The rearrangement links TRBV7-8 to TRBJ2-7; D ambiguous. This CDR3 comprises 16 residues. Germline CDR1 is SGHVS and CDR2 is FQNEAQ. Trimming cost V 4 bases and J 0 bases, with 16 bases left between them. CDR3 region: CASSSLTVKSSYEQYF. DNA for the CDR3: TGTGCCAGCAGCTCGCTTACAGTAAAGAGCTCCTACGAGCAGTACTTC.

This sequence joins TRBV2 and TRBJ2-7, with D maybe TRBD2 (6 bases). Trimming shortened V by 5 bases and J by 0 bases, and 11 bases separated the two germline ends. CDR1 SNHLY and CDR2 FYNNEI come from the germline V gene. This CDR3 is 14 amino acids long. CDR3 nucleotide sequence: TGTGCCAGCAGTCGGGGGTTTAGCTCCTACGAGCAGTACTTC. It translates to CASSRGFSSYEQYF.

This chain uses TRBV10-3 with TRBJ2-7; D is uncertain. Germline CDR1 and CDR2: ENHRY and SYGVKD. Deletions cut 7 bases from V and 2 bases from J, with 9 bases between. The CDR3 covers 12 residues. CDR3 residues: CAIKEPTYEQYF. The CDR3 coding sequence is TGTGCCATCAAGGAGCCTACCTACGAGCAGTACTTC.

The V and J genes are TRBV7-6 and TRBJ1-6; 10 bases are a match to TRBD1. CDR1 is SGHVS and CDR2 is FNYEAQ in the germline V gene. The V and J ends lost 4 bases and 4 bases, in that order; junction bases with no gene match: 10. CDR3 length equals 18 residues. CDR3 residues: CASSSRTGGVHYNSPLHF. The CDR3 nucleotides read TGTGCCAGCAGCTCACGGACAGGGGGAGTTCATTATAATTCACCCCTCCACTTT.

This sequence joins TRBV27 and TRBJ1-1, with D perhaps matching TRBD1 (6 bases). The CDR3 has 14 residues. CDR1 and CDR2 from the germline V gene are MNHEY and SMNVEV (reference sequence). The V gene lost 10 bases and the J gene lost 1 base, with 16 bases spanning the gap. As DNA, the CDR3 is TGTGCCACCTCCCCCTGGGGGCGGAACACTGAAGCTTTCTTT. It yields the protein CATSPWGRNTEAFF.

The V gene is TRBV28, the J gene TRBJ2-2; TRBD2 aligns across 10 bases. Trimming at V came to 8 bases and at J to 5 bases, leaving 8 bases not matched to a gene. This CDR3 comprises 15 residues. Per germline, CDR1 MDHEN and CDR2 SYDVKM. CDR3 loop: CASRPASGRTGELFF. The CDR3 DNA sequence: TGTGCCAGCCGCCCCGCTAGCGGGAGAACCGGGGAGCTGTTTTTT.

The chain combines TRBV2 with TRBJ2-3; D ambiguous. CDR3 size: 14 residues. The germline gives CDR1 SNHLY, CDR2 FYNNEI. V lost 0 bases and J lost 9, with 13 bases in between. The CDR3 bases are TGTGCCAGCAGTGAAGCTGCTCTACTTATGACGCAGTATTTT. Translated, it gives CASSEAALLMTQYF. Full variable domain (missing parts from reference TRBV2 and TRBJ2-3): EPEVTQTPSHQVTQMGQEVILRCVPISNHLYFYWYRQILGQKVEFLVSFYNNEISEKSEIFDDQFSVERPDGSNFTLKIRSTKLEDSAMYFCASSEAALLMTQYFGPGTRLTVL.

The V and J genes are TRBV19 and TRBJ2-2; 12 nucleotides match TRBD2. V trimming: 7 bases; J trimming: 7 bases; junction bases outside the gene matches: 4. Germline V CDR1 and CDR2: LNHDA, SQIVND (reference sequence). The CDR3 contains 14 residues. In DNA form, the CDR3 reads TGTGCCAGTACTAGCGGGAGGGCCGTCGGGGAGCTGTTTTTT. Its translation: CASTSGRAVGELFF.

V is TRBV2 and J is TRBJ2-3; D ambiguous. Germline V gene lookup returns CDR1 SNHLY and CDR2 FYNNEI. The CDR3 covers 13 residues. Between the trimmed V and J ends, which lost 8 bases and 2 bases, there was a span of 11 bases. The CDR3 sequence: CASLGEITDTQYF. As DNA, the CDR3 is TGTGCCAGCCTAGGTGAGATCACAGATACGCAGTATTTT.

V usage is TRBV4-1 and J usage is TRBJ2-1, with 9 positions matching TRBD2. From germline, CDR1 is MGHRA and CDR2 YSYEKL. The V gene end was trimmed by 2 bases and the J gene end by 3 bases; junction bases not matched to a gene: 5. The CDR3 is made up of 16 amino acids. The DNA for the CDR3 is TGCGCCAGCAGCCAACCCGGGACTAGCAGCTACAATGAGCAGTTCTTC. It is translated as CASSQPGTSSYNEQFF.

The chain couples TRBV23-1 to TRBJ1-5; D is ambiguous. TRBV23-1 qualifies as an ORF whose function is uncertain. The CDR3 loop spans 16 amino acids. Trimming removed 1 base from V and 4 bases from J, with 14 bases in between. CDR3 sequence reads: CASSQLRGFENQPQHF. DNA of the CDR3: TGCGCCAGCAGTCAATTGAGAGGGTTTGAGAATCAGCCCCAGCATTTT.

The genes are TRBV5-1 and TRBJ2-5; 7 bases agree with TRBD1. Per germline, CDR1 SGHRS and CDR2 YFSETQ. V was pared by 1 base and J by 4 bases, with 13 bases of the junction left unmatched. CDR3 length: 17 residues. The CDR3 protein is CASSLPMDRPQGETQYF. The DNA of the CDR3 is TGCGCCAGCAGCTTGCCAATGGACAGGCCCCAGGGAGAGACCCAGTACTTC. Full variable domain (missing parts from reference TRBV5-1 and TRBJ2-5): KAGVTQTPRYLIKTRGQQVTLSCSPISGHRSVSWYQQTPGQGLQFLFEYFSETQRNKGNFPGRFSGRQFSNSRSEMNVSTLELGDSALYLCASSLPMDRPQGETQYFGPGTRLLVL.

The genes are TRBV27 and TRBJ2-1; 11 bases agree with TRBD1. The J segment lost 11 bases and the V segment lost 8 bases, leaving 17 bases of the junction unmatched. The CDR3 extends over 16 amino acids. Germline V gives CDR1 MNHEY, CDR2 SMNVEV (reference sequence). CDR3 sequence reads: CASYPRGDRGESQQFF. CDR3 DNA sequence: TGTGCCAGCTATCCCAGGGGGGACAGGGGGGAATCCCAGCAGTTCTTC.